The clone carrying this T cell receptor (beta chain) was observed many times. The data are from a study of read filtering for tumor transcriptome and immune sequencing. The CDR3 contains 14 residues. Per the germline V gene, CDR1 is ENHRY and CDR2 is SYGVKD. Trimming shortened V by 7 bases and J by 4 bases, and 16 bases separated the two germline ends. This library used approximately 0.4 ug RNA and molecular barcoded adaptors spanning alpha/delta and beta/gamma chains. TCRdb used MiXCR to reprocess the reads, holding one entry per CDR3 protein. Of approximately 62,000 distinct CDR3 sequences in the sample, approximately 18% are singletons; the top ten hold about 11%.

J is TRBJ1-1 and V is TRBV10-3; the D gene is possibly TRBD1 (6 bases). This receptor was taken from a donor at least 40 years old with multiple myeloma. The specimen was a population of CD138-negative cells sorted from bone marrow. This CDR3 reads CAINSGQSSTEAFF. In nucleotides, the CDR3 is TGTGCCATCAATTCCGGACAGTCCAGCACTGAAGCTTTCTTT.